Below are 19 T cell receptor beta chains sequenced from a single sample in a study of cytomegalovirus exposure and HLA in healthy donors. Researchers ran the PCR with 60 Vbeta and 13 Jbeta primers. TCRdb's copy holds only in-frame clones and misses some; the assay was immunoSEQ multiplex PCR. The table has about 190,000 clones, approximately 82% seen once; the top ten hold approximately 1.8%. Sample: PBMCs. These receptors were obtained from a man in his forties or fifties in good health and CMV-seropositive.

The CDR3 loop is CATSRDFQGADEKLFF. CDR3 sequence (DNA): TGTGCCACCAGCAGAGATTTTCAGGGGGCGGATGAAAAACTGTTTTTT. The chain is built from TRBV15 and TRBJ1-4; 8 bases are shared with TRBD1. The CDR3 runs to 16 residues. Looked up from germline, CDR1 is LNHNV and CDR2 is YYDKDF (reference sequence). V trimming: 0 bases; J trimming: 6 bases; junction bases outside the gene matches: 6.

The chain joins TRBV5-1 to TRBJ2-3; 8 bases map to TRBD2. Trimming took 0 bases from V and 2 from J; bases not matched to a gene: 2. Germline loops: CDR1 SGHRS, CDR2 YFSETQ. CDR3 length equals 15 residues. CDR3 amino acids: CASSLVSGNTDTQYF. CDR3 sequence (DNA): TGCGCCAGCAGCTTGGTTAGCGGGAACACAGATACGCAGTATTTT. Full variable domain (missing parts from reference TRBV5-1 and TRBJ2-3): KAGVTQTPRYLIKTRGQQVTLSCSPISGHRSVSWYQQTPGQGLQFLFEYFSETQRNKGNFPGRFSGRQFSNSRSEMNVSTLELGDSALYLCASSLVSGNTDTQYFGPGTRLTVL.

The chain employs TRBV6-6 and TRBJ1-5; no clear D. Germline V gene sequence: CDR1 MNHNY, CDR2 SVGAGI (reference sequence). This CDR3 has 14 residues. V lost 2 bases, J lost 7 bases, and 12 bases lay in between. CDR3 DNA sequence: TGTGCCAGCAGTTACGATGCCAGAGGACAGCCCCAGCATTTT. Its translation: CASSYDARGQPQHF.

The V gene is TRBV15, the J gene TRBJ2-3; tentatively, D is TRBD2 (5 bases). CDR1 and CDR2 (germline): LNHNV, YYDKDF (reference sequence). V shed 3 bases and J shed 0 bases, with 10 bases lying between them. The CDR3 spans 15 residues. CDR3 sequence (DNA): TGTGCCACCAGCAGGGTAGGAGGTAGCACAGATACGCAGTATTTT. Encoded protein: CATSRVGGSTDTQYF.

CDR3 bases: TGCGCCAGCAGCCAGGCATCTAGCGGACGCTACGAGCAGTACTTC. Translated: CASSQASSGRYEQYF. The J gene is TRBJ2-7, the V gene TRBV4-1; 7 positions agree with TRBD2. The CDR3 has 15 amino acids. Germline CDR1 reads MGHRA; CDR2 reads YSYEKL. With V trimmed by 3 bases and J by 3 bases, 8 bases remained unmatched.

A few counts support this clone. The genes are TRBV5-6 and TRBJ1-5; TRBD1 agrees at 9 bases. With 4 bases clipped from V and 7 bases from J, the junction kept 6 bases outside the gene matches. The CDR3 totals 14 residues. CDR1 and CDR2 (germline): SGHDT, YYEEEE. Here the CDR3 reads CASSQGQGGQPQHF. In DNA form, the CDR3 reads TGTGCCAGCAGCCAGGGACAGGGCGGGCAGCCCCAGCATTTT.

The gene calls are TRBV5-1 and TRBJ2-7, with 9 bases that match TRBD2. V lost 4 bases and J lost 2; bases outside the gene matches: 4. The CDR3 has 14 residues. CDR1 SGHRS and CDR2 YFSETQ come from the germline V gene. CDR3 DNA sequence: TGCGCCAGCAGCCCAGCGGGGGGACCCTACGAGCAGTACTTC. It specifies CASSPAGGPYEQYF. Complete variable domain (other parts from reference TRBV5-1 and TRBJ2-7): KAGVTQTPRYLIKTRGQQVTLSCSPISGHRSVSWYQQTPGQGLQFLFEYFSETQRNKGNFPGRFSGRQFSNSRSEMNVSTLELGDSALYLCASSPAGGPYEQYFGPGTRLTVT.

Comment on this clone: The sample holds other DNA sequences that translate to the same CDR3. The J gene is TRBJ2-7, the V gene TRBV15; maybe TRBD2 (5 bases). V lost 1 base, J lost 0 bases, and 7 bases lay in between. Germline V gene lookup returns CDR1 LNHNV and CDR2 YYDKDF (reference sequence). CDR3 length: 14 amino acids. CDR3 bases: TGTGCCACCAGCAGAGGTGGGAGCTCCTACGAGCAGTACTTC. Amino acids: CATSRGGSSYEQYF.

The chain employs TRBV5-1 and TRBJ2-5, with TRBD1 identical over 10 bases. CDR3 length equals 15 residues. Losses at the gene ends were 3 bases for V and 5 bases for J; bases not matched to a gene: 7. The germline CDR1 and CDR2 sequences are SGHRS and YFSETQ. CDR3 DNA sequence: TGCGCCAGCAGCTCACGAGGACAGGGGGAGGAGACCCAGTACTTC. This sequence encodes CASSSRGQGEETQYF.

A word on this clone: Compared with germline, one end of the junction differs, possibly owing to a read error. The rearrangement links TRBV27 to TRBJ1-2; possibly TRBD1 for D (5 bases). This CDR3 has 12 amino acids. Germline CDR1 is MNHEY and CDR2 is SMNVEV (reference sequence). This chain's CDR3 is CASSFQQAPPVF. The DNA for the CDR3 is TGTGCCAGCAGTTTCCAACAGGCGCCGCCCGTCTTC.

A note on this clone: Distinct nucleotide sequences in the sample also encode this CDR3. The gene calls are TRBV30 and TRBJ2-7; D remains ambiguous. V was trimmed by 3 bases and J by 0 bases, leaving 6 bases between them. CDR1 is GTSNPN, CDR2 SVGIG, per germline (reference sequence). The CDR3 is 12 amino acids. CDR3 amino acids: CAWRLSSYEQYF. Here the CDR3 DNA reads TGTGCCTGGAGGCTTAGCTCCTACGAGCAGTACTTC. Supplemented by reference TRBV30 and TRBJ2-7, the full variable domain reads SQTIHQWPATLVQPVGSPLSLECTVEGTSNPNLYWYRQAAGRGLQLLFYSVGIGQISSEVPQNLSASRPQDRQFILSSKKLLLSDSGFYLCAWRLSSYEQYFGPGTRLTVT.

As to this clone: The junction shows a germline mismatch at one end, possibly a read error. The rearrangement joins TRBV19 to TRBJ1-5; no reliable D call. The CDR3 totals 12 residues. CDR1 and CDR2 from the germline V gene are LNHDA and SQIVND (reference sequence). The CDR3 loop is CAGSRGNQPQHF. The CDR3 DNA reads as TGTGCCGGTAGTAGAGGAAATCAGCCCCAGCATTTT.

CDR3 nucleotide sequence: TGTGCCAGCAGCGTAGCCGGGGAGACTCGACGGGTCAATGAGCAGTTCTTC. This translates into CASSVAGETRRVNEQFF. The rearrangement joins TRBV9 to TRBJ2-1, with D tentatively TRBD2 (5 bases). V was clipped by 0 bases and J by 6 bases, with 19 bases between them. This CDR3 contains 17 residues. Germline values: CDR1 SGDLS, CDR2 YYNGEE. Complete variable domain (other parts from reference TRBV9 and TRBJ2-1): DSGVTQTPKHLITATGQRVTLRCSPRSGDLSVYWYQQSLDQGLQFLIQYYNGEERAKGNILERFSAQQFPDLHSELNLSSLELGDSALYFCASSVAGETRRVNEQFFGPGTRLTVL.

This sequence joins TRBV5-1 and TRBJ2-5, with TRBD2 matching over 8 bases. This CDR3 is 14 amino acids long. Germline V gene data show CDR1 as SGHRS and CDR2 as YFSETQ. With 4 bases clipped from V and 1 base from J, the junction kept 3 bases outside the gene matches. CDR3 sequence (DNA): TGCGCCAGCAGCGGGGCGGGGGGCCAAGAGACCCAGTACTTC. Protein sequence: CASSGAGGQETQYF.

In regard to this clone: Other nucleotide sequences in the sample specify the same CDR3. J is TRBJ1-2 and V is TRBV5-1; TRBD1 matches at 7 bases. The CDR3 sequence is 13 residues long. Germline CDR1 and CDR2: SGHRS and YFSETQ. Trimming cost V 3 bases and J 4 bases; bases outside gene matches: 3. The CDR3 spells CASSSGTVYGYTF. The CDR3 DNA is TGCGCCAGCAGCTCCGGGACAGTCTATGGCTACACCTTC.

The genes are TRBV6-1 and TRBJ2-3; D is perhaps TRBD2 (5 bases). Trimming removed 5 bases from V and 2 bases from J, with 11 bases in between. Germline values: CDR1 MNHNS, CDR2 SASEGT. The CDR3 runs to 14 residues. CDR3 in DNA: TGTGCCAGCAGTTCGTGGGAGACCACAGATACGCAGTATTTT. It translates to CASSSWETTDTQYF.

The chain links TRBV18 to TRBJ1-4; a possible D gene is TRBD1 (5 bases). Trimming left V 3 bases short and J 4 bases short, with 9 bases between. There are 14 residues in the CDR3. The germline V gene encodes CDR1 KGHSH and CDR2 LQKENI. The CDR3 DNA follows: TGTGCCAGCTCACCGGGGCCGCTTAATGAAAAACTGTTTTTT. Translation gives CASSPGPLNEKLFF.

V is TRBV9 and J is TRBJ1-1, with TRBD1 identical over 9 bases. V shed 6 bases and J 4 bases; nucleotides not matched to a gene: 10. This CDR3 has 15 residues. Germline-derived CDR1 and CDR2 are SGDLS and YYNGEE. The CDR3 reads CASTQTGGGGTEAFF. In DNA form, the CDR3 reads TGTGCCAGCACCCAAACAGGGGGCGGGGGCACTGAAGCTTTCTTT.

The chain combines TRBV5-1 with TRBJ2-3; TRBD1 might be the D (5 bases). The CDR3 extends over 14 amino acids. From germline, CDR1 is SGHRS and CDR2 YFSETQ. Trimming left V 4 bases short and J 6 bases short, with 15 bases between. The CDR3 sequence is CASSQGQGGDTQYF. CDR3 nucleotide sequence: TGCGCCAGCAGCCAGGGCCAGGGTGGGGATACGCAGTATTTT.